The entry below gives a single TCR beta chain sequence along with its context. The data belong to a study of T cell changes during pregnancy in multiple sclerosis. Clones were read by immunoSEQ multiplex PCR, and TCRdb kept only the in-frame ones, dropping some. Found here are around 50,000 clones, 80% to 95% of them singletons; the top ten hold about 0.5%. Losses at the gene ends were 5 bases for V and 8 bases for J; bases not matched to a gene: 13. This CDR3 contains 16 residues. In germline, CDR1 is MNHNY, CDR2 SVGAGI (reference sequence). The sample here was CD4+ T cells from peripheral blood mononuclear cells, taken in the third trimester of pregnancy. This chain joins TRBV6-6 and TRBJ2-1, with 9 bases lining up with TRBD2. This TCR came from a female donor with multiple sclerosis, enrolled in a pregnancy study. The CDR3 DNA follows: TGTGCCAGCAGTACCCCGGGCGGGGGGGCCGGGGATGAGCAGTTCTTC. Encoded protein: CASSTPGGGAGDEQFF.